The 23 T cell receptor beta chains in this list originate from one sample, sequenced in a study of CD8 T cells in Susac syndrome. Random-hexamer reverse transcription was applied to roughly 0.5 to 1 ug RNA. Each CDR3 protein gets one entry after TCRdb re-called the immunoSEQ multiplex PCR reads with MiXCR. This table has about 290,000 distinct CDR3 sequences, over 75% appearing once. Sequencing was carried out using CD8+ T cells from PBMCs. The receptor set was obtained from a human donor with multiple sclerosis.

This chain connects TRBV20-1 to TRBJ2-7; no clear D. This CDR3 spans 18 amino acids. Trimming shortened V by 1 base and J by 3 bases, and 25 bases separated the two germline ends. Germline CDR1 is DFQATT and CDR2 is SNEGSKA (reference sequence). CDR3 nucleotide sequence: TGCAGTGCTAGAGTCCAAACCGAATTAGCTTTTAGTAGCTACGAGCAGTACTTC. This translates into CSARVQTELAFSSYEQYF.

The chain carries TRBV10-3 and TRBJ2-3; unclear D gene. V was clipped by 2 bases and J by 0 bases, with 9 bases between them. This CDR3 has 15 amino acids. The germline CDR1 and CDR2 sequences are ENHRY and SYGVKD. In nucleotides, the CDR3 is TGTGCCATCAGTGAGGAACTCTTAAGCACAGATACGCAGTATTTT. Protein: CAISEELLSTDTQYF.

The rearrangement joins TRBV7-9 to TRBJ1-2; no definite D call. This CDR3 spans 14 amino acids. V was cut by 0 bases and J by 2 bases, with 7 bases left in between. From germline, CDR1 is SEHNR and CDR2 FQNEAQ (reference sequence). CDR3 sequence reads: CASSLASSNYGYTF. The CDR3 region has the DNA TGTGCCAGCAGCTTAGCCAGTAGCAACTATGGCTACACCTTC.

This chain connects TRBV7-2 to TRBJ1-5, with D unresolved. The V end lost 4 bases, the J end lost 3 bases, and 10 bases lay between the germline ends. The germline V gene has CDR1 SGHTA and CDR2 FQGNSA. The CDR3 consists of 14 residues. For the CDR3, the DNA is TGTGCCAGCAGCTCCGCAGGCCACAATCAGCCCCAGCATTTT. Residues: CASSSAGHNQPQHF.

This chain uses TRBV12-3 or TRBV12-4 with TRBJ2-4; D perhaps matches TRBD2 (6 bases). This CDR3 has 17 amino acids. Trimming removed 6 bases at V and 0 bases at J, with 18 bases between. The DNA for the CDR3 is TGTGCCAGCAGACCCGGGGCGGGACTTGAAGCCAAAAACATTCAGTACTTC. This translates into CASRPGAGLEAKNIQYF.

This clonotype came up a few times. In DNA form, the CDR3 reads TGCGCCAGCAGCCAAGCATCCTCGACAGCCCACACCGGGGAGCTGTTTTTT. Amino acids: CASSQASSTAHTGELFF. The chain employs TRBV4-1 and TRBJ2-2, with a tentative D call TRBD1 (5 bases). Trimming removed 1 base at V and 3 bases at J, with 15 bases between. CDR1 and CDR2 (germline): MGHRA, YSYEKL. This CDR3 has 17 amino acids.

This clonotype occurred a few times. The V call is TRBV7-2, the J call TRBJ2-2; 8 bases match TRBD1. The germline V gene has CDR1 SGHTA and CDR2 FQGNSA. The V segment lost 3 bases and the J segment 5 bases; nucleotides outside the gene matches: 8. The CDR3 is made up of 16 amino acids. For the CDR3, the DNA is TGTGCCAGCAGCTTCCAAGTGACAGGGGATACCGGGGAGCTGTTTTTT. It encodes CASSFQVTGDTGELFF.

The J gene is TRBJ2-3, the V gene TRBV7-8; TRBD2 agrees at 8 bases. The trim removed 1 base at V and 3 bases at J, leaving 6 bases unmatched. The CDR3 is made up of 16 amino acids. Looked up from germline, CDR1 is SGHVS and CDR2 is FQNEAQ. The CDR3 nucleotides are TGTGCCAGCAGCTTAGATAGGATAGCGGGAACAGATACGCAGTATTTT. Protein sequence: CASSLDRIAGTDTQYF.

V usage is TRBV30 and J usage is TRBJ2-7, with TRBD2 matching over 8 bases. From germline, CDR1 is GTSNPN and CDR2 SVGIG (reference sequence). Unmatched junction bases numbered 4, after V lost 3 bases and J lost 3 bases. The CDR3 sequence is 13 residues long. In nucleotides, the CDR3 is TGTGCCTGGAGGCGGGGGGAGATCTACGAGCAGTACTTC. Its translation: CAWRRGEIYEQYF.

This rearrangement joins TRBV20-1 to TRBJ2-7, with TRBD1 matching over 8 bases. CDR3 size: 14 residues. J was trimmed by 5 bases and V by 0 bases; bases with no gene match: 6. The germline gives CDR1 DFQATT, CDR2 SNEGSKA (reference sequence). The CDR3 DNA reads as TGCAGTGCTAGAGATCTCACAGGGGGAGACGAGCAGTACTTC. It translates to CSARDLTGGDEQYF.

The V gene is TRBV2, the J gene TRBJ2-7, with 8 nucleotides matching TRBD2. CDR3 size: 16 residues. The trim removed 1 base at V and 2 bases at J, leaving 7 bases unmatched. Germline CDR1 and CDR2: SNHLY and FYNNEI. CDR3 DNA sequence: TGTGCCAGCAGTGAAGTTGCGGGAGGCGCTCCCTACGAGCAGTACTTC. It translates to CASSEVAGGAPYEQYF.

The V gene is TRBV7-9, the J gene TRBJ2-7, with 9 nucleotides matching TRBD2. The CDR3 is 13 residues long. The V and J ends lost 9 bases and 4 bases, in that order; junction bases with no gene match: 7. From germline, CDR1 is SEHNR and CDR2 FQNEAQ (reference sequence). CDR3 protein: CASRLADNYEQYF. The CDR3 coding sequence is TGTGCCAGTCGACTAGCGGACAATTACGAGCAGTACTTC. The full variable domain, in which reference TRBV7-9 and TRBJ2-7 provide the parts outside the CDR3, is DTGVSQNPRHKITKRGQNVTFRCDPISEHNRLYWYRQTLGQGPEFLTYFQNEAQLEKSRLLSDRFSAERPKGSFSTLEIQRTEQGDSAMYLCASRLADNYEQYFGPGTRLTVT.

The chain joins TRBV29-1 to TRBJ2-7; D unclear. Deletions cut 6 bases from V and 2 bases from J, with 17 bases between. The CDR3 length is 14 residues. The germline V gene encodes CDR1 SQVTM and CDR2 ANQGSEA. The CDR3 bases are TGCAGCGTGCTCGGCGGAGCGCGCGCCTACGAGCAGTACTTC. This translates into CSVLGGARAYEQYF.

The chain recombines TRBV28 with TRBJ2-7, with 11 bases aligning to TRBD2. CDR1 is MDHEN and CDR2 is SYDVKM in the germline V gene. V trimming: 3 bases; J trimming: 4 bases; junction bases outside the gene matches: 5. The CDR3 totals 15 residues. The CDR3: CASSFHPSGGYEQYF. The CDR3 nucleotides are TGTGCCAGCAGTTTTCACCCTAGCGGGGGGTACGAGCAGTACTTC.

This clonotype was seen just once. The V gene is TRBV12-3 or TRBV12-4, the J gene TRBJ1-5; D gene unclear. Trimming left V 3 bases short and J 7 bases short, with 7 bases between. The CDR3 totals 12 residues. The CDR3 DNA reads TGTGCCAGCAGTTTCGTAAGGCAGCCCCAGCATTTT. Its translation is CASSFVRQPQHF.

This clonotype was observed a handful of times. One end of the junction fails to match germline, which may point to a read error. The chain couples TRBV4-3 to TRBJ2-3, with D possibly matching TRBD2 (7 bases). This CDR3 comprises 18 residues. The germline CDR1 and CDR2 sequences are LGHNA and YSLEER. The DNA for the CDR3 is TGCGCCAGCAGCCAAGAGAGGGGGGCGGGACTACGCACAAATACGCAGTATTTT. Its protein is CASSQERGAGLRTNTQYF.

The gene calls are TRBV21-1 and TRBJ1-1; the DNA was not compared with TRBD1, the D call given in the table. TRBV21-1 is given as a pseudogene. The CDR3 runs to 15 residues. The CDR3 DNA follows: TGTGCCCGGCCGGGACAGAACCTTATGAACACTGAAGCTTTCTTT. Amino acids: CARPGQNLMNTEAFF.

V usage is TRBV11-2 and J usage is TRBJ2-1, with D uncertain. Trimming stripped 1 base from V and 6 bases from J, with 7 bases between. Germline assignment: CDR1 SGHAT and CDR2 FQNNGV. The CDR3 has 13 residues. CDR3 region: CASSLGHLNEQFF. The DNA of the CDR3 is TGTGCCAGCAGCTTAGGGCACCTCAATGAGCAGTTCTTC.

This sequence joins TRBV5-4 and TRBJ2-1; 8 bases align to TRBD2. The germline gives CDR1 SGHNT, CDR2 YYREEE (reference sequence). This CDR3 comprises 14 residues. The ends lost 4 bases at V and 7 bases at J; junction bases unmatched: 7. DNA of the CDR3: TGTGCCAGCAGCGCCCCGGGACTAGGTAATGAGCAGTTCTTC. This gives the protein CASSAPGLGNEQFF.

The chain is built from TRBV28 and TRBJ2-2; D is uncertain. This CDR3 comprises 16 residues. V lost 3 bases and J lost 6, with 17 bases in between. Looked up from germline, CDR1 is MDHEN and CDR2 is SYDVKM. In nucleotides, the CDR3 is TGTGCCAGCAGTTTCCGACCCCTTGAACGGGCCGGGGAGCTGTTTTTT. This translates into CASSFRPLERAGELFF. Drawing the rest from reference TRBV28 and TRBJ2-2, the complete variable domain is DVKVTQSSRYLVKRTGEKVFLECVQDMDHENMFWYRQDPGLGLRLIYFSYDVKMKEKGDIPEGYSVSREKKERFSLILESASTNQTSMYLCASSFRPLERAGELFFGEGSRLTVL.

The J gene is TRBJ2-2, the V gene TRBV11-2, with 7 nucleotides matching TRBD1. V was clipped by 4 bases and J by 2 bases; unmatched bases: 13. The CDR3 is 18 residues long. Germline V CDR1 and CDR2: SGHAT, FQNNGV. The CDR3 sequence: CASSSPLGGQINTGELFF. For the CDR3, the DNA is TGTGCCAGCAGCTCCCCACTAGGGGGACAGATCAACACCGGGGAGCTGTTTTTT.

In this sample, this clonotype turned up once. V gene TRBV12-3 or TRBV12-4 combines with J gene TRBJ2-7, with 10 bases that match TRBD1. CDR3 length equals 16 residues. With V trimmed by 4 bases and J by 5 bases, 11 bases remained unmatched. The chain's CDR3 is CASSSTGGARVDEQYF. The DNA of the CDR3 is TGTGCCAGCAGTTCGACAGGGGGCGCAAGGGTCGACGAGCAGTACTTC.

The chain is built from TRBV3-1 and TRBJ2-1; D is possibly TRBD1 or TRBD2 (5 bases each). CDR1 and CDR2 (germline): LGHDT, YNNKEL (reference sequence). The CDR3 sequence is 15 residues long. With 0 bases removed from V and 5 bases from J, the gap between germline ends came to 11 bases. This CDR3 is CASSQDGGTHNEQFF. The CDR3 nucleotides read TGTGCCAGCAGCCAAGATGGGGGAACCCACAATGAGCAGTTCTTC.